The sequence of this T cell receptor beta chain was determined in a study of cytomegalovirus exposure and HLA in healthy donors. Primers for the PCR totalled 60 Vbeta and 13 Jbeta. TCRdb's copy holds only in-frame clones and misses some; the assay was immunoSEQ multiplex PCR. The sample consists of roughly 170,000 clones, about four fifths of them appearing once. V was trimmed by 0 bases and J by 7 bases, leaving 16 bases between them. The CDR3 totals 16 residues. In germline, CDR1 is WNHNN, CDR2 SYGVQD (reference sequence). The V call is TRBV10-1, the J call TRBJ2-1; TRBD2 might be the D (6 bases). The TCR was taken from a man younger than 45 in good health and CMV-seropositive. Sequenced input: PBMCs. This chain's CDR3 is CASSESAGSYTNEQFF. CDR3 coding DNA: TGCGCCAGCAGTGAGTCGGCGGGGTCCTACACTAATGAGCAGTTCTTC.